This entry lists 3 T cell receptor beta chains sequenced from one sample in a study of control samples from healthy donors and cancer patients. Here immunoSEQ multiplex PCR was the method, and the copy in TCRdb shows in-frame clones only, minus some. This sample carries 150,000 to 200,000 clones, 95% to 96% of them seen once, and the ten largest clones take approximately 0.97%. The sample was blood. These receptors came from a woman younger than 45 in good health.

This CDR3 reads CASSTQGQGREQYF. CDR3 nucleotide sequence: TGTGCCAGCAGTACCCAAGGACAGGGTAGGGAGCAGTACTTC. The chain carries TRBV2 and TRBJ2-7; 8 nucleotides agree with TRBD1. The CDR3 has 14 amino acids. The V gene's germline CDR1 is SNHLY and CDR2 FYNNEI. With 5 bases clipped from V and 7 bases from J, the junction kept 10 bases outside the gene matches.

The sample holds one count of this clone. This sequence joins TRBV10-3 and TRBJ2-3; 7 bases fit TRBD1. The length of the CDR3 is 17 residues. Germline lookup yields CDR1 ENHRY and CDR2 SYGVKD. After removal of 4 bases from V and 5 bases from J, the junction contained 15 bases not matched to a gene. The CDR3, as DNA: TGTGCCATCAGTGGTACAACCCGGGACAGCCAAATAGATACGCAGTATTTT. Protein product: CAISGTTRDSQIDTQYF.

The J gene is TRBJ1-4, the V gene TRBV28, with D possibly being TRBD1 (6 bases). V shed 6 bases and J shed 3 bases, with 17 bases lying between them. Germline V gives CDR1 MDHEN, CDR2 SYDVKM. CDR3 size: 16 residues. CDR3 sequence reads: CASSRGGAPANEKLFF. In DNA, the CDR3 is TGTGCCAGCAGCCGCGGGGGGGCGCCGGCTAATGAAAAACTGTTTTTT.